This T cell receptor beta chain was sequenced in a study of Ad26.COV2.S vaccination and SARS-CoV-2 variants. Data came from immunoSEQ multiplex PCR; TCRdb stores just in-frame clones and leaves some out. This sample has 440,000 or so clones, with around 90% found just once. A few counts support this clone. The germline CDR1 and CDR2 sequences are MDHEN and SYDVKM. The CDR3 has 10 amino acids. V shed 4 bases and J shed 11 bases, with 8 bases lying between them. As to treatment: some 20 received Ad26.COV2.S at low or high dose, single or two shots; 5 received placebo; per-sample allocation not given. Material that was analyzed had been drawn on day 63 after the first vaccine or placebo injection.

Source: peripheral blood, taken in a trial of Ad26.COV2.S vaccine versus placebo. The sequence derives from a person aged 18-65 years who received the Ad26.COV2.S COVID-19 vaccine or a placebo. The genes are TRBV28 and TRBJ1-1; D unresolved. The CDR3 region is CASSSFTAFF. The DNA for the CDR3 is TGTGCCAGCAGTTCCTTCACTGCTTTCTTT.